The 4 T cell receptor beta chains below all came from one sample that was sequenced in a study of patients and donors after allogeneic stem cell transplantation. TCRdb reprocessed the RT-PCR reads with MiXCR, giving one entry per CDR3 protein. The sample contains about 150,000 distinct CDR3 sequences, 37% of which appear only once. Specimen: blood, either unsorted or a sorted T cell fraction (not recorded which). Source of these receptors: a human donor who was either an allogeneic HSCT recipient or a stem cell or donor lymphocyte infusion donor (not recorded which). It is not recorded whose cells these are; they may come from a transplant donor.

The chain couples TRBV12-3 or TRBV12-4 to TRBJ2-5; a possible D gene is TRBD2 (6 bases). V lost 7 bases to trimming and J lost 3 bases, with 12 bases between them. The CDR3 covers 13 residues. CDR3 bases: TGTGCCAGCAATCGGCCTAGCGAAGAGACCCAGTACTTC. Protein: CASNRPSEETQYF.

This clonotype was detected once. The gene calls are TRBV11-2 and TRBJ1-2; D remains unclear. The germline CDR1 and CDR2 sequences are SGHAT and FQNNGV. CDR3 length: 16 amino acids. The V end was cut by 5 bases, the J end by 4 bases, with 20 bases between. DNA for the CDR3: TGTGCCAGCAGCCAAGGCAGGTCTTCAAGGGTCTATGGCTACACCTTC. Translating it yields CASSQGRSSRVYGYTF.

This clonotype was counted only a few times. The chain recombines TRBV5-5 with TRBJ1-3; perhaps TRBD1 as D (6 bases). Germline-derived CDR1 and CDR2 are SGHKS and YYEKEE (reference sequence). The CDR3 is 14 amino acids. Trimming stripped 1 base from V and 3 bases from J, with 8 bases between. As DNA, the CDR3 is TGTGCCAGCAGCTTGACAGGGTATGGAAACACCATATATTTT. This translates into CASSLTGYGNTIYF.

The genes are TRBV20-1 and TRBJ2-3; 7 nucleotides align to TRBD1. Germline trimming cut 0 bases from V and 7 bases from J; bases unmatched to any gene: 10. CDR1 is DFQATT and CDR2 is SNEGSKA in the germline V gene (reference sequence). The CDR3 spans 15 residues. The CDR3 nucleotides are TGCAGTGCTAGAGACCCCGGGACAGCCGGGTATACGCAGTATTTT. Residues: CSARDPGTAGYTQYF.